These 17 T cell receptor beta chains share one sample of origin, sequenced in a study of CD8 T cells in Susac syndrome. Reverse transcription of roughly 0.5 to 1 ug RNA was carried out with random hexamers. TCRdb called the immunoSEQ multiplex PCR reads again in MiXCR, with one record for every CDR3 protein. The table has about 180,000 distinct CDR3 sequences, approximately 95% seen once. The sample was CD8+ T cells from PBMCs. The receptors here all came from a human donor with multiple sclerosis.

The chain employs TRBV3-1 and TRBJ2-7; the D is unclear. Germline CDR1 reads LGHDT; CDR2 reads YNNKEL (reference sequence). The CDR3 has 13 residues. Trimming cost V 1 base and J 4 bases, with 8 bases left between them. The CDR3 is CASSQALIYEQYF. Written as DNA, the CDR3 is TGTGCCAGCAGCCAAGCATTAATTTACGAGCAGTACTTC.

The rearrangement links TRBV7-8 to TRBJ1-2; D is perhaps TRBD1 (5 bases). The CDR3 length is 15 residues. Per the germline V gene, CDR1 is SGHVS and CDR2 is FQNEAQ. The V gene lost 1 base and the J gene lost 8 bases, with 17 bases spanning the gap. This CDR3 is CASSLGLGLPIGYTF. In DNA, the CDR3 is TGTGCCAGCAGCTTAGGCCTGGGGCTCCCTATCGGCTACACCTTC. Filled out from reference TRBV7-8 and TRBJ1-2, the complete variable domain reads GAGVSQSPRYKVAKRGQDVALRCDPISGHVSLFWYQQALGQGPEFLTYFQNEAQLDKSGLPSDRFFAERPEGSVSTLKIQRTQQEDSAVYLCASSLGLGLPIGYTFGSGTRLTVV.

The chain recombines TRBV3-1 with TRBJ2-5, with TRBD2 matching 7 bases. Per the germline V gene, CDR1 is LGHDT and CDR2 is YNNKEL (reference sequence). The CDR3 has 20 residues. The V gene end was trimmed by 0 bases and the J gene end by 0 bases; junction bases not matched to a gene: 16. CDR3 nucleotide sequence: TGTGCCAGCAGCCAAGATGGGCTAGCGGCCCAAGAGAACTACCAAGAGACCCAGTACTTC. This gives the protein CASSQDGLAAQENYQETQYF.

The chain has TRBV9 and TRBJ2-7, with D unresolved. The ends were cut back, 0 bases at V and 3 bases at J, with 10 bases in the middle. There are 14 residues in the CDR3. Germline-derived CDR1 and CDR2 are SGDLS and YYNGEE. The chain's CDR3 is CASSVGAPNYEQYF. CDR3 DNA: TGTGCCAGCAGCGTAGGGGCTCCGAACTACGAGCAGTACTTC.

This sequence joins TRBV29-1 and TRBJ1-2; no clear D gene. CDR1 and CDR2 (germline): SQVTM, ANQGSEA. The ends were cut back, 1 base at V and 4 bases at J, with 7 bases in the middle. The CDR3 totals 12 residues. CDR3: CSVEVVSYGYTF. DNA of the CDR3: TGCAGCGTTGAAGTTGTGAGCTATGGCTACACCTTC. Based on the CDR3 plus reference TRBV29-1 and TRBJ1-2, the full variable domain is SAVISQKPSRDICQRGTSLTIQCQVDSQVTMMFWYRQQPGQSLTLIATANQGSEATYESGFVIDKFPISRPNLTFSTLTVSNMSPEDSSIYLCSVEVVSYGYTFGSGTRLTVV.

The chain joins TRBV12-3 or TRBV12-4 to TRBJ2-7, with a tentative D call TRBD2 (6 bases). V was clipped by 6 bases and J by 7 bases, with 25 bases between them. The CDR3 contains 16 residues. The DNA of the CDR3 is TGTGCCAGCAGACGGACTCGGACTGCATGCGGGGAAGAGCAGTACTTC. Protein: CASRRTRTACGEEQYF.

The chain employs TRBV12-3 or TRBV12-4 and TRBJ2-1; 9 nucleotides agree with TRBD2. With V trimmed by 6 bases and J by 14 bases, 8 bases remained unmatched. CDR3 length: 12 residues. The CDR3 DNA is TGTGCCAGCAGCGGAATAGCGGGAGACAAGTTCTTC. Residues: CASSGIAGDKFF.

The genes are TRBV29-1 and TRBJ2-7; no reliable D call. Trimming removed 5 bases at V and 3 bases at J, with 8 bases between. CDR3 length: 11 amino acids. Looked up from germline, CDR1 is SQVTM and CDR2 is ANQGSEA. For the CDR3, the DNA is TGCAGCGTTACGGACGGCTACGAGCAGTACTTC. As protein: CSVTDGYEQYF.

The chain uses TRBV15 and TRBJ2-1; 9 bases align to TRBD2. V lost 4 bases, J lost 2 bases, and 3 bases stayed unmatched. This CDR3 contains 15 residues. In germline, CDR1 is LNHNV, CDR2 YYDKDF (reference sequence). CDR3 nucleotide sequence: TGTGCCACCAGCATAAAGCGGGGGGCCTACAATGAGCAGTTCTTC. It translates to CATSIKRGAYNEQFF.

The chain couples TRBV3-1 to TRBJ1-1; possible D gene TRBD1, 6 bases. The germline V gene encodes CDR1 LGHDT and CDR2 YNNKEL (reference sequence). V lost 1 base to trimming and J lost 2 bases, with 11 bases between them. The CDR3 sequence is 15 residues long. The CDR3 is CASSQVPGANTEAFF. The CDR3 DNA is TGTGCCAGCAGCCAAGTACCGGGGGCCAACACTGAAGCTTTCTTT.

The V call is TRBV7-9, the J call TRBJ2-5; maybe TRBD1 (5 bases). Trimming removed 5 bases from V and 8 bases from J, with 9 bases in between. CDR1 and CDR2 from the germline V gene are SEHNR and FQNEAQ (reference sequence). This CDR3 has 11 residues. This chain's CDR3 is CASSQGTTQYF. The CDR3 DNA follows: TGTGCCAGCAGCCAGGGTACAACCCAGTACTTC.

The chain has TRBV29-1 and TRBJ2-3; D is uncertain. CDR3 length equals 10 residues. Germline CDR1 is SQVTM and CDR2 is ANQGSEA. Trimming shortened V by 7 bases and J by 3 bases, and 5 bases separated the two germline ends. CDR3 in DNA: TGCAGCGGCTCAACAGATACGCAGTATTTT. Translated: CSGSTDTQYF.

This clonotype occurred a few times. This chain uses TRBV27 with TRBJ2-1; D is undetermined. The CDR3 has 12 amino acids. V was cut by 5 bases and J by 4 bases, with 6 bases left in between. Germline loops: CDR1 MNHEY, CDR2 SMNVEV (reference sequence). Here the CDR3 DNA reads TGTGCCAGCAGTACCCTGTACAATGAGCAGTTCTTC. Its protein product is CASSTLYNEQFF.

This rearrangement joins TRBV9 to TRBJ2-1; D is unresolved. This CDR3 contains 13 residues. Trimming removed 4 bases at V and 6 bases at J, with 11 bases between. CDR1 is SGDLS, CDR2 YYNGEE, per germline. The CDR3: CASSPHRSNEQFF. CDR3 coding DNA: TGTGCCAGCAGCCCCCACCGGAGCAATGAGCAGTTCTTC. The entire variable domain, with the rest obtained from reference TRBV9 and TRBJ2-1, is as follows: DSGVTQTPKHLITATGQRVTLRCSPRSGDLSVYWYQQSLDQGLQFLIQYYNGEERAKGNILERFSAQQFPDLHSELNLSSLELGDSALYFCASSPHRSNEQFFGPGTRLTVL.

The rearrangement uses TRBV5-6 and TRBJ1-1; D may be TRBD1 (5 bases). CDR3 length equals 16 residues. V lost 3 bases and J lost 1, with 16 bases in between. Germline V gene lookup returns CDR1 SGHDT and CDR2 YYEEEE. The CDR3 spells CASSWNLGTPNTEAFF. DNA for the CDR3: TGTGCCAGCAGCTGGAATCTCGGGACGCCGAACACTGAAGCTTTCTTT. Drawing the rest from reference TRBV5-6 and TRBJ1-1, the complete variable domain is DAGVTQSPTHLIKTRGQQVTLRCSPKSGHDTVSWYQQALGQGPQFIFQYYEEEERQRGNFPDRFSGHQFPNYSSELNVNALLLGDSALYLCASSWNLGTPNTEAFFGQGTRLTVV.

The chain is built from TRBV7-9 and TRBJ2-5, with 7 bases fitting TRBD1. V lost 6 bases and J lost 2; bases outside the gene matches: 15. In germline, CDR1 is SEHNR, CDR2 FQNEAQ (reference sequence). The CDR3 extends over 17 amino acids. CDR3 loop: CASRPIAGTDHQETQYF. As DNA, the CDR3 is TGTGCCAGCAGACCTATCGCCGGGACAGACCATCAAGAGACCCAGTACTTC.

The V gene is TRBV10-3, the J gene TRBJ2-7; D is ambiguous. Trimming removed 3 bases from V and 3 bases from J, with 12 bases in between. The CDR3 runs 14 residues. CDR1 is ENHRY and CDR2 is SYGVKD in the germline V gene. The CDR3 DNA follows: TGTGCCATCAGTGAAGGTGTGGGTGGCTACGAGCAGTACTTC. It translates to CAISEGVGGYEQYF.